This entry features one T cell receptor (beta chain) sequence. The assay was immunoSEQ multiplex PCR, and TCRdb's table has in-frame clones only and misses some. This repertoire shows about 59,000 clones, around 68% found once; its top ten account for about 8%. The record originates from a study of radiotherapy plus CTLA-4 blockade in lung cancer. This specimen was peripheral blood, taken from a patient treated with radiotherapy plus ipilimumab. The clonotype was recovered from a human donor with non-small cell lung cancer whose response to radiotherapy plus ipilimumab could not be evaluated.

The CDR3, as DNA: TGTGCCAGCAGCTTAGGCTGGGCGATGAACACTGAAGCTTTCTTT. Translating it yields CASSLGWAMNTEAFF. V is TRBV7-2 and J is TRBJ1-1; no firm D call. This CDR3 contains 15 residues. Germline V lookup: CDR1 SGHTA, CDR2 FQGNSA. Trimming removed 1 base from V and 0 bases from J, with 9 bases in between.